The next 10 T cell receptor beta chains were all read from a single sample in a study of PD-L1 blockade in urothelial cancer. The method was immunoSEQ multiplex PCR; TCRdb's version includes in-frame clones alone and lacks a portion of them. Seen here are 50,000 or so clones, about four fifths observed once, and the top ten hold 3.5% to 5.5%. The sequences come from PBMCs, collected around atezolizumab (anti-PD-L1) treatment. The receptors derive from a man between 65 and 79 years old with urothelial cancer.

The chain carries TRBV5-1 and TRBJ1-2, with 7 bases lining up with TRBD1. The ends lost 2 bases at V and 4 bases at J; junction bases unmatched: 5. The CDR3 sequence is 14 residues long. The germline CDR1 and CDR2 sequences are SGHRS and YFSETQ. The CDR3 DNA follows: TGCGCCAGCAGCTTAGACAGGGTCATCTATGGCTACACCTTC. This sequence encodes CASSLDRVIYGYTF.

J is TRBJ1-2 and V is TRBV5-1; TRBD1 matches at 10 bases. J gave up 6 bases and V 2 bases, and 7 bases lay outside the gene matches. The CDR3 contains 15 residues. The germline V gene has CDR1 SGHRS and CDR2 YFSETQ. Here the CDR3 reads CASSFLTGGRDGYTF. The CDR3 DNA sequence: TGCGCCAGCAGCTTCCTGACAGGGGGCAGAGATGGCTACACCTTC.

The chain couples TRBV11-2 to TRBJ1-1; no clear D. The germline V and J ends were trimmed by 6 bases and 7 bases, with 12 bases remaining between them. There are 12 residues in the CDR3. Per germline, CDR1 SGHAT and CDR2 FQNNGV. The CDR3 is CASSPGGGEAFF. For the CDR3, the DNA is TGTGCCAGCAGTCCGGGAGGCGGTGAAGCTTTCTTT.

The chain employs TRBV27 and TRBJ1-1, with 9 bases lining up with TRBD1. Looked up from germline, CDR1 is MNHEY and CDR2 is SMNVEV (reference sequence). J was trimmed by 1 base and V by 2 bases; bases with no gene match: 8. The CDR3 covers 17 residues. The CDR3 bases are TGTGCCAGCAGTTTAGGGACAGGGCAATTGGGGAACACTGAAGCTTTCTTT. It is translated as CASSLGTGQLGNTEAFF.

The chain combines TRBV28 with TRBJ1-1; the D is unclear. The CDR3 runs to 15 residues. Deletions cut 3 bases from V and 6 bases from J, with 17 bases between. Germline V gene data show CDR1 as MDHEN and CDR2 as SYDVKM. CDR3 DNA: TGTGCCAGCAGTTTTTCTAACTTTCAAGTCCCTGAAGCTTTCTTT. Translated: CASSFSNFQVPEAFF.

The chain carries TRBV7-9 and TRBJ1-1; possibly TRBD1 for D (5 bases). The CDR3 has 15 amino acids. Deletions cut 6 bases from V and 1 base from J, with 15 bases between. From germline, CDR1 is SEHNR and CDR2 FQNEAQ (reference sequence). CDR3 region: CASSRYTGPNTEAFF. The DNA for the CDR3 is TGTGCCAGCAGTCGGTATACAGGACCGAACACTGAAGCTTTCTTT.

V and J are TRBV2 and TRBJ1-1; maybe TRBD1 (6 bases). Germline CDR1 reads SNHLY; CDR2 reads FYNNEI. Trimming shortened V by 6 bases and J by 4 bases, and 12 bases separated the two germline ends. The CDR3 consists of 13 residues. In nucleotides, the CDR3 is TGTGCCAGCAGCTGGGGGGGCGGCACTGAAGCTTTCTTT. Residues: CASSWGGGTEAFF.

The chain is built from TRBV29-1 and TRBJ2-2, with TRBD2 identical over 9 bases. V lost 7 bases, J lost 4 bases, and 10 bases stayed unmatched. CDR3 length: 15 residues. Germline values: CDR1 SQVTM, CDR2 ANQGSEA. CDR3 sequence reads: CSAHRAGGFTGELFF. The CDR3 DNA is TGCAGCGCCCATCGGGCGGGAGGGTTCACCGGGGAGCTGTTTTTT.

The chain combines TRBV18 with TRBJ2-5; D gene uncertain. The CDR3 covers 14 residues. V shed 0 bases and J shed 5 bases, with 10 bases lying between them. Germline loops: CDR1 KGHSH, CDR2 LQKENI. The CDR3 coding sequence is TGTGCCAGCTCACCACCGCAGTCCCCGGAGACCCAGTACTTC. Translating gives CASSPPQSPETQYF.

This clone was observed a few times. The chain joins TRBV19 to TRBJ1-5; unclear D gene. The CDR3 contains 15 residues. The V end lost 5 bases, the J end lost 1 base, and 12 bases lay between the germline ends. Per germline, CDR1 LNHDA and CDR2 SQIVND (reference sequence). The CDR3 nucleotides read TGTGCCAGTAGTCCTGGGAGGGAGAGCAATCAGCCCCAGCATTTT. It encodes CASSPGRESNQPQHF.